This entry lists 13 T cell receptor beta chains sequenced from one sample in a study of blood T cell repertoires in COVID-19. Method: immunoSEQ multiplex PCR; TCRdb's copy keeps in-frame clones and lacks some. The sample includes around 360,000 clones, roughly 84% of them seen just once. Specimen: PBMCs or T cells enriched from blood (not recorded which). The receptors were gathered from a young woman who had recovered from COVID-19.

V usage is TRBV7-8 and J usage is TRBJ2-3, with a weak D call TRBD2 (6 bases). Germline-derived CDR1 and CDR2 are SGHVS and FQNEAQ. V shed 4 bases and J shed 4 bases, with 18 bases lying between them. The length of the CDR3 is 16 residues. The CDR3 DNA reads TGTGCCAGCAGCTCCCCTCGACGGGGGAGCGCAGATACGCAGTATTTT. This sequence encodes CASSSPRRGSADTQYF. Filled out from reference TRBV7-8 and TRBJ2-3, the complete variable domain reads GAGVSQSPRYKVAKRGQDVALRCDPISGHVSLFWYQQALGQGPEFLTYFQNEAQLDKSGLPSDRFFAERPEGSVSTLKIQRTQQEDSAVYLCASSSPRRGSADTQYFGPGTRLTVL.

The CDR3 region is CASSLDTSGVLGEQFF. CDR3 in DNA: TGTGCCAGCAGCTTGGACACTAGCGGGGTTTTGGGTGAGCAGTTCTTC. The chain links TRBV11-2 to TRBJ2-1; 10 bases align to TRBD2. Looked up from germline, CDR1 is SGHAT and CDR2 is FQNNGV. V was pared by 3 bases and J by 9 bases, with 11 bases of the junction left unmatched. The CDR3 length is 16 residues.

V and J are TRBV6-5 and TRBJ1-5; no firm D call. Germline assignment: CDR1 MNHEY and CDR2 SVGAGI. The CDR3 is 15 amino acids. V lost 7 bases to trimming and J lost 0 bases, with 13 bases between them. The CDR3: CASTPSGYSNQPQHF. The DNA for the CDR3 is TGTGCCAGCACTCCCTCGGGTTATAGCAATCAGCCCCAGCATTTT.

This chain connects TRBV23-1 to TRBJ2-1, with a possible D match to TRBD2 (5 bases). TRBV23-1 is identified as an open reading frame with a role that is uncertain. This CDR3 comprises 16 residues. V dropped 0 bases and J dropped 4 bases, with 13 bases sitting between them. The DNA of the CDR3 is TGCGCCAGCAGTCAATCGAGGGAGCGAAATTACAATGAGCAGTTCTTC. This codes for CASSQSRERNYNEQFF.

The genes are TRBV11-3 and TRBJ2-1, with TRBD2 identical over 13 bases. V lost 1 base to trimming and J lost 4 bases; unmatched junction nucleotides: 4. Germline lookup yields CDR1 SGHNT and CDR2 YENEEA. The CDR3 is made up of 17 amino acids. The chain's CDR3 is CASSLGLAGGRYNEQFF. DNA for the CDR3: TGTGCCAGCAGCTTAGGACTAGCGGGAGGTCGATACAATGAGCAGTTCTTC.

The rearrangement links TRBV7-6 to TRBJ1-2; 7 bases match TRBD1. Germline CDR1 is SGHVS and CDR2 is FNYEAQ. The CDR3 runs 15 residues. V trimming: 5 bases; J trimming: 7 bases; junction bases outside the gene matches: 13. In DNA, the CDR3 is TGTGCCAGCAGCCTTACAACAGGGGATTGGGCTGGCTACACCTTC. Its translation is CASSLTTGDWAGYTF.

As to this clone: Additional DNA sequences in this sample encode the identical CDR3. The chain carries TRBV4-1 and TRBJ2-5; no reliable D call. This CDR3 is 13 amino acids long. V lost 0 bases to trimming and J lost 3 bases, with 5 bases between them. Germline CDR1 and CDR2: MGHRA and YSYEKL. The DNA of the CDR3 is TGCGCCAGCAGCCAAGATTCTGAAGAGACCCAGTACTTC. This sequence encodes CASSQDSEETQYF.

The gene calls are TRBV14 and TRBJ2-7; 9 nucleotides align to TRBD1. V shed 6 bases and J 4 bases; nucleotides not matched to a gene: 10. The germline CDR1 and CDR2 sequences are SGHDN and FVKESK. This CDR3 is built from 15 residues. The CDR3 DNA follows: TGTGCCAGCAGTGGATACGGGACAGGGTGGTACGAGCAGTACTTC. It is translated as CASSGYGTGWYEQYF.

The chain joins TRBV2 to TRBJ1-5; TRBD1 matches at 11 bases. The CDR3 sequence is 14 residues long. After removal of 6 bases from V and 6 bases from J, the junction contained 4 bases not matched to a gene. Germline CDR1 and CDR2: SNHLY and FYNNEI. The CDR3 coding sequence is TGTGCCAGCAGCCGGACAGGGGGCAGTCAGCCCCAGCATTTT. As protein: CASSRTGGSQPQHF.

V usage is TRBV25-1 and J usage is TRBJ2-3; tentatively, D is TRBD1 (6 bases). In germline, CDR1 is MGHDK, CDR2 SYGVNS. Trimming removed 7 bases from V and 2 bases from J, with 10 bases in between. There are 13 residues in the CDR3. CDR3 in DNA: TGTGCCAGCAACAGGGCCAACACAGATACGCAGTATTTT. Residues: CASNRANTDTQYF.

The chain is built from TRBV25-1 and TRBJ1-1; 9 nucleotides agree with TRBD1. Trimming removed 6 bases from V and 6 bases from J; junction bases left unmatched: 5. CDR1 and CDR2 from the germline V gene are MGHDK and SYGVNS. The CDR3 sequence is 13 residues long. CDR3 sequence: CASRSTGGSEAFF. CDR3 nucleotide sequence: TGTGCCAGCAGGTCTACAGGGGGCTCTGAAGCTTTCTTT.

This rearrangement joins TRBV5-1 to TRBJ2-7, with TRBD2 identical over 8 bases. This CDR3 is 15 amino acids long. From germline, CDR1 is SGHRS and CDR2 YFSETQ. Trimming cost V 2 bases and J 4 bases; bases outside gene matches: 8. The CDR3 loop reads CASSFLTGGPYEQYF. CDR3 bases: TGCGCCAGCAGCTTCCTAACGGGAGGGCCGTACGAGCAGTACTTC.

The chain employs TRBV6-5 and TRBJ1-1; D is possibly TRBD1 (5 bases). The germline V gene encodes CDR1 MNHEY and CDR2 SVGAGI. This CDR3 region has 12 residues. Trimming stripped 8 bases from V and 4 bases from J, with 11 bases between. The CDR3 protein is CASSRQPTEAFF. The CDR3 DNA reads as TGTGCCAGCTCTCGACAGCCCACTGAAGCTTTCTTT.